This TCR beta chain was observed in a study of T cells in Graves' hyperthyroidism and ophthalmopathy. There were TCR beta CDR3 regions amplified from RNA transcripts. The TCR CDR3 first-round RT-PCR relied on the HTBI primer set. TCRdb reprocessed the multiplex PCR reads with MiXCR, giving one entry per CDR3 protein. The table shows 600,000 to 650,000 distinct CDR3 sequences, with 15% to 20% occurring only once. In this sample, this clonotype turned up many times. Sequencing was performed on blood. The sequence derives from a woman aged 30 to 39 with Graves' hyperthyroidism.

The CDR3 DNA is TGTGCCAGCAGTTCCCCCCGAGGGGGGAACACTGAAGCTTTCTTT. As protein: CASSSPRGGNTEAFF. The chain is built from TRBV28 and TRBJ1-1, with D possibly being TRBD1 (6 bases). CDR1 and CDR2 (germline): MDHEN, SYDVKM. CDR3 length: 15 amino acids. Between the trimmed V and J ends, which lost 4 bases and 1 base, there was a span of 13 bases.